A selection of T cell receptor beta chains follows, all from one sample in a study of T cell responses to AZD1222 COVID-19 vaccine. Data came from immunoSEQ multiplex PCR; TCRdb stores just in-frame clones and leaves some out. The sample holds about 140,000 clones; 93% are singletons and the top ten take about 12%. The input for sequencing was peripheral blood, taken after recovery from COVID-19. These TCRs come from an adult who had recovered from COVID-19. The CDR3 runs from the conserved cysteine through the conserved F or W. D genes are given only for firm matches. Clone size is given for some rows only: seen once, a few or many times, or a class if the clone is expanded.

DNA	CDR3	length	size	D	V	J
TGTGCCAGCAGCTCCATCGGGGCAGGAACGAACTATGGCTACACCTTC	CASSSIGAGTNYGYTF	16	.	.	TRBV5-6	TRBJ1-2
TGTGCCAGCAGCGTAGGGGACAGGGGATCTAATGAAAAACTGTTTTTT	CASSVGDRGSNEKLFF	16	.	TRBD1	TRBV9	TRBJ1-4
TGTGCCAGCAGCGACCTCGGGACAGCCCAAGAGACCCAGTACTTC	CASSDLGTAQETQYF	15	.	TRBD1	TRBV7-9	TRBJ2-5
TGTGCCACCAGTGACTCTTGGGGGCCTGATGGCTACACCTTC	CATSDSWGPDGYTF	14	.	.	TRBV24-1	TRBJ1-2
TGTGCCAGCAGTCTGAGACCCTTATACGAGCAGTACTTC	CASSLRPLYEQYF	13	.	.	TRBV3-1/TRBV3-2	TRBJ2-7
TGCGCCAGCAGCCAAGAACGTAGCGACTACTCCTACGAGCAGTACTTC	CASSQERSDYSYEQYF	16	.	.	TRBV4-1	TRBJ2-7
TGCAGTGCTAGTGGAGACAGGGGCCGAGAAGAGACCCAGTACTTC	CSASGDRGREETQYF	15	.	TRBD1	TRBV20-1	TRBJ2-5
TGTGCCAGCAGCTTAGCGGGGGAGGGGAGGGGAAAACTACGCGAGCAGTACTTC	CASSLAGEGRGKLREQYF	18	.	TRBD2	TRBV11-2	TRBJ2-7
TGTGCCAGCAGCTTAGGGACTCCAGGAGGGAGCAATGAGCAGTTCTTC	CASSLGTPGGSNEQFF	16	.	.	TRBV7-3	TRBJ2-1
TGTGCCAGCAGCCAAGAGCGGGCTTACACTGAAGCTTTCTTT	CASSQERAYTEAFF	14	few	.	TRBV3-1/TRBV3-2	TRBJ1-1
TGTGCCAGCGGGGCCAGGGTCCAAGAGACCCAGTACTTC	CASGARVQETQYF	13	.	.	TRBV9	TRBJ2-5
TGTGCCTGGAGCGCAGGGGCGGACAACGAGCAGTACTTC	CAWSAGADNEQYF	13	.	.	TRBV30	TRBJ2-7
TGTGCCAGCAGTCGGCCGACTATGAGCACAGATACGCAGTATTTT	CASSRPTMSTDTQYF	15	.	.	TRBV28	TRBJ2-3
TGTGCCAGCAGCAGGACAGGGGAGGAGGGCGAGCAGTACTTC	CASSRTGEEGEQYF	14	.	TRBD1	TRBV5-5	TRBJ2-7
TGTGCCAGCAGCCTCGGTGTACGCGAGCAGCACTTC	CASSLGVREQHF	12	.	.	TRBV7-6	TRBJ2-7
TGTGCCACCCGCTCCAGCGTCCTGACTTTC	CATRSSVLTF	10	.	.	TRBV10-3	TRBJ2-6
TGTGCCAGCAGTGAATGGCTAGGTAGGGACCAAGAGACCCAGTACTTC	CASSEWLGRDQETQYF	16	.	.	TRBV25-1	TRBJ2-5
TGTGCCAGCAGTTATCATGACAGGGCCTATGGCTACACCTTC	CASSYHDRAYGYTF	14	.	TRBD1	TRBV5-6	TRBJ1-2
TGTGCCAGCAGCTTGCGTTTCGGCCGACTAGCGGGACCCAACGAGCAGTACTTC	CASSLRFGRLAGPNEQYF	18	.	TRBD2	TRBV5-4	TRBJ2-7
TGTGCCAGCAGCTTTTCCTCAGGGGGTTCGAAAGAGCAGTACTTC	CASSFSSGGSKEQYF	15	once	TRBD1	TRBV13	TRBJ2-7
TGCGCCAGCAGCTTGCGGGATGAGACCCAGTACTTC	CASSLRDETQYF	12	.	.	TRBV5-1	TRBJ2-5
TGTGCCAGCAGCGAGGAGGGACAGGGCTCTGGAAACACCATATATTTT	CASSEEGQGSGNTIYF	16	.	TRBD1	TRBV9	TRBJ1-3
TGTGCCAGCCTTTCTGGGGCCAACGTCCTGACTTTC	CASLSGANVLTF	12	.	.	TRBV12-3/TRBV12-4	TRBJ2-6
TGTGCCACTCGCGGAGACGGTGGCTCCTACAATGAGCAGTTCTTC	CATRGDGGSYNEQFF	15	.	.	TRBV24-1	TRBJ2-1
TGTGCCAGCAGCACCGCCGGGACAGGGGGCGCGAGCACTGAAGCTTTCTTT	CASSTAGTGGASTEAFF	17	.	TRBD1	TRBV28	TRBJ1-1
TGTGCCAGCAGCTTTGGGACACTACCCTACGAGCAGTACTTC	CASSFGTLPYEQYF	14	.	.	TRBV7-9	TRBJ2-7
TGTGCCAGCAGCCAAACAGGCTTTAATGAGCAGTTCTTC	CASSQTGFNEQFF	13	.	.	TRBV7-2	TRBJ2-1
TGTGCCAGCAGCCAAGACTGGTCGGGGGGAAGACGTGAAAAACTGTTTTTT	CASSQDWSGGRREKLFF	17	.	.	TRBV4-2	TRBJ1-4
TGTGCCAGCAGCGTAGCGGGCGGGAGCCTGAAAAACATTCAGTACTTC	CASSVAGGSLKNIQYF	16	.	TRBD2	TRBV9	TRBJ2-4
TGCGCCAGCAGCCAGACCGGGACAGGCTTCTCCTACGAGCAGTACTTC	CASSQTGTGFSYEQYF	16	.	TRBD1	TRBV4-1	TRBJ2-7
TGCGCCAGCAGCCAAGAGGGGGGGCTCATGAACACTGAAGCTTTCTTT	CASSQEGGLMNTEAFF	16	.	.	TRBV4-1	TRBJ1-1
TGTGCCAGCAGCCAATCGGGAAAGGGGGCTGGTGAGCAGTTCTTC	CASSQSGKGAGEQFF	15	.	TRBD1	TRBV16	TRBJ2-1
TGTGCCAGCAGCTTGGAAGGGCGCACAGATACGCAGTATTTT	CASSLEGRTDTQYF	14	.	.	TRBV5-6	TRBJ2-3
TGTGCCAGCATGACCCTGCTGGGCGCAGATACGCAGTATTTT	CASMTLLGADTQYF	14	.	.	TRBV6-5	TRBJ2-3
TGTGCCAGCAGCTTGGGACGACTAACGGGGGATACGCAGTATTTT	CASSLGRLTGDTQYF	15	.	.	TRBV5-6	TRBJ2-3
TGCGCCAGCAGCTTGGAGGTGGGTCCCAATGAGCAGTTCTTC	CASSLEVGPNEQFF	14	.	.	TRBV5-1	TRBJ2-1
TGTGCCAGCTCACGCGACAGGGACTTTGGTGAGCAGTACTTC	CASSRDRDFGEQYF	14	.	.	TRBV18	TRBJ2-7
TGTGCCAGCAGCTTAGGTCCGAATTCAGGGGTCGGCACAGATACGCAGTATTTT	CASSLGPNSGVGTDTQYF	18	.	.	TRBV11-3	TRBJ2-3
TGTGCCACCAGTGATAGAGGCCAGGAGAGGGGTGGCTACACCTTC	CATSDRGQERGGYTF	15	.	.	TRBV24-1	TRBJ1-2
TGTGCCAGCAGTTTCGGTGGGCGGGAGCACGAATACGAGCAGTACTTC	CASSFGGREHEYEQYF	16	.	TRBD2	TRBV28	TRBJ2-7
TGCGCCAGCAGTGACGCGGCCTCCTACAATGAGCAGTTCTTC	CASSDAASYNEQFF	14	.	.	TRBV10-1	TRBJ2-1
TGTGCCAGTAACAGTAGACTAGCGGGCCGCGAGCAGTACTTC	CASNSRLAGREQYF	14	.	TRBD2	TRBV27	TRBJ2-7
TGTGCCAGCAGTCTTAGCAGGGAGACCCAAACCTACAATGAGCAGTTCTTC	CASSLSRETQTYNEQFF	17	.	.	TRBV6-6	TRBJ2-1
TGTGCCAGCAGTGAAACGGGCGGGCTCTATGGCTACACCTTC	CASSETGGLYGYTF	14	.	.	TRBV6-1	TRBJ1-2
TGTGCCAGCAGGTACGATTCTAGCGGAGGCACAGATACGCAGTATTTT	CASRYDSSGGTDTQYF	16	.	TRBD2	TRBV5-4	TRBJ2-3